This record looks at one T cell receptor (beta chain) sequence and its context. Its antigen specificity is not known. The input lacks base qualities; no much larger clone sits a single base away. This sample was taken from a study of PD-1 blockade in mismatch repair-deficient tumors (dated by TCRdb to 2015 to 2018). Context from the whole study: The trial enrolled some 82 consecutive patients with some twelve mismatch repair-deficient cancer types between 2013 and late 2016, all previously treated and progressing. Tumor-associated T cell clones were tracked in the peripheral blood of patients responding to PD-1 blockade by deep sequencing of TCR CDR3 regions.

CDR1 and CDR2 are drawn from the germline V gene: SGHAT, FQNNGV. Spanning cysteine to phenylalanine, the CDR3 consists of 14 amino acids. Just CDR3 DNA is preserved here, 42 bases in frame from base 1. At the junction V is shortened by 2 bases and J by 3 bases, with 9 bases in between. In light of the paper, this sample's time point label describes: roughly ten-day in vitro stimulation with candidate neoantigen peptide 5. Mismatch repair deficiency was established in every enrolled patient by polymerase chain reaction or immunohistochemistry. TCR sequencing was carried out for three patients who responded to pembrolizumab therapy. Each of about 7 ELISpot-reactive candidate neoantigen peptides was used in a roughly 10-day in vitro stimulation prior to TCR sequencing. A control culture without peptide was run identically and served as baseline for clone fold-change calculations. In the phase II trial, pembrolizumab PD-1 blockade was tested prospectively in advanced mismatch repair-deficient cancers, no matter which tissue of origin the cancers came from.

The library was produced with the immunoSEQ multiplex PCR assay. For the original study's pipeline: A clone was classified as neoantigen-specific if the clone expanded significantly in response to the relevant peptide and did not expand significantly in response to any other peptide tested. TCRdb obtained this table from immuneACCESS and retained in-frame rearrangements with V and J assigned. These tables miss some clones; where compared with another copy, unresolved V genes account for less than half of the shortfall, and the remainder is unexplained. From that table come the V and J calls and clone size; the DNA was used to work out D and trimming. Within this sample are approximately 15,000 clones, with about 80% of them counted one time only. Roughly 9.7% of the sample rests with the top ten. The study at large found these results: Tumor-resident clones, often undetectable in blood before treatment, expanded rapidly after pembrolizumab and then contracted, generally before radiologic responses. Clonal expansion was elicited by three of the seven peptides, yielding some 140 unique blood TCRs of which seven were also found in tumor, and every positive peptide was derived from frameshift mutations.

The source of this sequence is an adult with mismatch repair-deficient cancer. The sequence is built from TRBV11-2 and TRBJ2-3; a confident D gene designation cannot be given. This material consisted of cells cultured in vitro, taken from a patient treated with pembrolizumab. The bases read TGTGCCAGCAGCTTATCCTTAGGGACAGATACGCAGTATTTT. The translation is CASSLSLGTDTQYF.